The 32 T cell receptor beta chains reported below all come from one sample, sequenced in a study of shared clonotypes between healthy human individuals. The assay was immunoSEQ multiplex PCR, and TCRdb's table has in-frame clones only and misses some. The table has 1.4 million to 1.5 million clones, around 97% seen once; the top ten hold approximately 1.2%. Specimen: naive CD4+ T cells sorted from blood. The subset denotes: CD45RA+ positively selected. These receptors all come from a man between 25 and 39 years old in good health.

Points on this clone: Other DNA sequences within the sample encode an identical CDR3. The V and J genes are TRBV28 and TRBJ2-7; no reliable D call. The CDR3 covers 12 residues. CDR1 is MDHEN, CDR2 SYDVKM, per germline. The germline V and J ends were trimmed by 3 bases and 3 bases, with 6 bases remaining between them. CDR3 residues: CASSLPRYEQYF. The CDR3 DNA is TGTGCCAGCAGTTTGCCCCGCTACGAGCAGTACTTC.

As concerns this clone: Because the CDR3's place on the DNA is in doubt, the DNA is left out and the CDR3 is given as listed by TCRdb. The J gene is TRBJ2-2, the V gene TRBV21-1; TRBD1 is the table's D call and was not checked against the DNA. TRBV21-1 is deemed a pseudogene. The CDR3 region is 15 residues in length, termini included. The CDR3 sequence: CASSNVGAGTGELFF.

This chain's CDR3 is CASSYAGTTGNTIYF. CDR3 bases: TGTGCCAGCAGTTACGCCGGGACAACTGGAAACACCATATATTTT. This chain uses TRBV6-5 with TRBJ1-3; D is possibly TRBD1 (6 bases). Germline V CDR1 and CDR2: MNHEY, SVGAGI. The CDR3 loop spans 15 amino acids. Trimming removed 2 bases from V and 2 bases from J, with 10 bases in between.

This sequence joins TRBV19 and TRBJ1-1; D not certain. Trimming left V 4 bases short and J 1 base short, with 10 bases between. The germline CDR1 and CDR2 sequences are LNHDA and SQIVND (reference sequence). The CDR3 runs 14 residues. Here the CDR3 DNA reads TGTGCCAGTAGTACCTACAAGGGGAACACTGAAGCTTTCTTT. Translation gives CASSTYKGNTEAFF.

This chain joins TRBV5-1 and TRBJ2-2; tentatively, D is TRBD2 (6 bases). Trimming shortened V by 6 bases and J by 5 bases, and 20 bases separated the two germline ends. The CDR3 covers 16 residues. Germline CDR1 SGHRS, CDR2 YFSETQ. CDR3 in DNA: TGCGCCAGCAAGGAGGGTAGTGGGATTACGACCGGGGAGCTGTTTTTT. Its translation: CASKEGSGITTGELFF. Looking up the rest from reference TRBV5-1 and TRBJ2-2 gives the full variable domain: KAGVTQTPRYLIKTRGQQVTLSCSPISGHRSVSWYQQTPGQGLQFLFEYFSETQRNKGNFPGRFSGRQFSNSRSEMNVSTLELGDSALYLCASKEGSGITTGELFFGEGSRLTVL.

The chain combines TRBV11-2 with TRBJ2-2; 11 bases line up with TRBD2. V shed 4 bases, J shed 3 bases, and the junction held 4 bases outside the gene matches. CDR3 size: 16 residues. Germline-derived CDR1 and CDR2 are SGHAT and FQNNGV. CDR3 region: CASSSRLAGHTGELFF. The CDR3 region has the DNA TGTGCCAGCAGCTCGCGACTAGCGGGGCACACCGGGGAGCTGTTTTTT.

The chain uses TRBV27 and TRBJ2-7; weak D call: TRBD2 (6 bases). Per the germline V gene, CDR1 is MNHEY and CDR2 is SMNVEV (reference sequence). V lost 2 bases and J lost 5, with 19 bases in between. The CDR3 spans 16 residues. The CDR3 DNA is TGTGCCAGCAGTTTAGCCCTCGGGACTCCTCTGGACGAGCAGTACTTC. Its protein product is CASSLALGTPLDEQYF.

The gene calls are TRBV5-1 and TRBJ2-7, with 12 bases aligning to TRBD2. The ends lost 4 bases at V and 1 base at J; junction bases unmatched: 6. The CDR3 runs 16 residues. Germline V CDR1 and CDR2: SGHRS, YFSETQ. The DNA of the CDR3 is TGCGCCAGCAGCGGGGGACTAGCGGGTAGTTCCTACGAGCAGTACTTC. Amino acids: CASSGGLAGSSYEQYF.

The chain links TRBV5-8 to TRBJ1-5; the D is unclear. The CDR3 has 12 residues. Germline-derived CDR1 and CDR2 are SGHTS and YDEGEE. Trimming stripped 0 bases from V and 6 bases from J, with 4 bases between. The CDR3 DNA reads as TGTGCCAGCAGCTTGGTGGGTCAGCCCCAGCATTTT. It translates to CASSLVGQPQHF.

This clone came up once. The chain recombines TRBV28 with TRBJ1-4, with 7 nucleotides matching TRBD1. V shed 6 bases, J shed 2 bases, and the junction held 15 bases outside the gene matches. Germline values: CDR1 MDHEN, CDR2 SYDVKM. The CDR3 is 18 amino acids. The CDR3 reads CASSPTDRVGKTNEKLFF. DNA for the CDR3: TGTGCCAGCAGCCCAACTGACAGGGTAGGTAAGACTAATGAAAAACTGTTTTTT. The whole variable domain, remainder taken from reference TRBV28 and TRBJ1-4, is DVKVTQSSRYLVKRTGEKVFLECVQDMDHENMFWYRQDPGLGLRLIYFSYDVKMKEKGDIPEGYSVSREKKERFSLILESASTNQTSMYLCASSPTDRVGKTNEKLFFGSGTQLSVL.

In its sample, this clone was seen once. CDR3: CASSRGAGAPYEQYF. The CDR3 DNA is TGCGCCAGCAGCCGGGGGGCGGGAGCTCCCTACGAGCAGTACTTC. The rearrangement uses TRBV4-3 and TRBJ2-7, with D tentatively TRBD2 (7 bases). The CDR3 covers 15 residues. The V gene's germline CDR1 is LGHNA and CDR2 YSLEER. V was trimmed by 4 bases and J by 2 bases, leaving 15 bases between them.

The chain employs TRBV19 and TRBJ2-2; D gene unclear. Trimming took 5 bases from V and 4 from J, leaving 11 bases between them. From germline, CDR1 is LNHDA and CDR2 SQIVND (reference sequence). CDR3 size: 14 residues. The CDR3 DNA sequence: TGTGCCAGTAGTGCACTGGGTGCCACCGGGGAGCTGTTTTTT. It translates to CASSALGATGELFF.

The chain couples TRBV5-4 to TRBJ2-1; a weak D match, TRBD1 (6 bases). Deletions cut 5 bases from V and 1 base from J, with 10 bases between. CDR1 and CDR2 (germline): SGHNT, YYREEE (reference sequence). This CDR3 spans 14 amino acids. The CDR3 nucleotides are TGTGCCAGCAGTCGGGACACTTCCTACAATGAGCAGTTCTTC. It is translated as CASSRDTSYNEQFF.

The genes are TRBV2 and TRBJ2-2; D gene uncertain. The ends were cut back, 6 bases at V and 6 bases at J, with 14 bases in the middle. Germline V gene data show CDR1 as SNHLY and CDR2 as FYNNEI. This CDR3 spans 14 amino acids. The CDR3 DNA follows: TGTGCCAGCAGCTTCAAACAAAGGGCCGGGGAGCTGTTTTTT. Translating it yields CASSFKQRAGELFF.

V gene TRBV5-1 combines with J gene TRBJ1-2; 9 positions match TRBD1. The CDR3 runs to 16 residues. V lost 2 bases, J lost 8 bases, and 13 bases stayed unmatched. Germline V lookup: CDR1 SGHRS, CDR2 YFSETQ. CDR3 coding DNA: TGCGCCAGCAGCTTAATAGCACAGGGGGCCCCGGAAGGCTACACCTTC. Protein sequence: CASSLIAQGAPEGYTF.

In this sample, this clone turned up a few times. J is TRBJ2-4 and V is TRBV25-1; D could derive from TRBD1 or TRBD2 (5 bases each). Germline assignment: CDR1 MGHDK and CDR2 SYGVNS. V gave up 4 bases and J gave up 13 bases, with 14 bases separating them. There are 12 residues in the CDR3. The CDR3 DNA reads as TGTGCCAGCAGTGGCGGGCAGGGTGTACAGTACTTC. Amino acid sequence: CASSGGQGVQYF. Full variable domain (rest looked up from reference TRBV25-1 and TRBJ2-4): EADIYQTPRYLVIGTGKKITLECSQTMGHDKMYWYQQDPGMELHLIHYSYGVNSTEKGDLSSESTVSRIRTEHFPLTLESARPSHTSQYLCASSGGQGVQYFGAGTRLSVL.

This rearrangement joins TRBV6-6 to TRBJ2-3; the match to TRBD1 covers 8 bases. The germline V gene encodes CDR1 MNHNY and CDR2 SVGAGI (reference sequence). V lost 6 bases, J lost 0 bases, and 5 bases stayed unmatched. CDR3 length: 15 residues. The CDR3 nucleotides read TGTGCCAGCAGATTAGGACAGGGAAGCACAGATACGCAGTATTTT. This encodes CASRLGQGSTDTQYF.

This clone was counted a single time. The chain links TRBV6-1 to TRBJ1-1, with 7 positions matching TRBD1. The germline gives CDR1 MNHNS, CDR2 SASEGT. There are 14 residues in the CDR3. Losses at the gene ends were 5 bases for V and 4 bases for J; bases not matched to a gene: 7. The CDR3 DNA reads as TGTGCCAGCAGTCGACAGGGAATTGGCACTGAAGCTTTCTTT. Its protein is CASSRQGIGTEAFF.

This chain links TRBV5-4 with TRBJ1-3; D is unresolved. Germline V gene lookup returns CDR1 SGHNT and CDR2 YYREEE (reference sequence). The CDR3 sequence is 13 residues long. V lost 1 base and J 3 bases, leaving 5 bases between the germline ends. CDR3: CASSLRDGNTIYF. CDR3 in DNA: TGTGCCAGCAGCTTGAGGGATGGAAACACCATATATTTT.

V usage is TRBV4-1 and J usage is TRBJ2-7; the D is unclear. V was shortened by 4 bases and J by 2 bases, with 12 bases between the two germline ends. The CDR3 has 14 residues. The germline V gene encodes CDR1 MGHRA and CDR2 YSYEKL. The CDR3 coding sequence is TGCGCCAGCAGCCCTACCCCGCTCGCCTACGAGCAGTACTTC. This gives the protein CASSPTPLAYEQYF.

This chain joins TRBV2 and TRBJ2-7; possibly TRBD2 for D (5 bases). Trimming shortened V by 4 bases and J by 3 bases, and 7 bases separated the two germline ends. This CDR3 is 12 amino acids long. Germline loops: CDR1 SNHLY, CDR2 FYNNEI. The CDR3 loop reads CASSGEGYEQYF. CDR3 bases: TGTGCCAGCAGTGGAGAGGGCTACGAGCAGTACTTC.

The chain uses TRBV7-6 and TRBJ1-1, with D unclear. Germline V gene data show CDR1 as SGHVS and CDR2 as FNYEAQ. V gave up 1 base and J gave up 0 bases, with 15 bases separating them. This CDR3 spans 17 amino acids. CDR3 nucleotide sequence: TGTGCCAGCAGCTTAGATAAGGTCAGCATGATGAACACTGAAGCTTTCTTT. It translates to CASSLDKVSMMNTEAFF.

The CDR3 here is CASSQPGTVLPYNEQFF. The CDR3 nucleotides are TGCGCCAGCAGCCAACCCGGGACAGTTCTCCCTTACAATGAGCAGTTCTTC. This chain links TRBV4-1 with TRBJ2-1; 7 bases are shared with TRBD1. V lost 2 bases to trimming and J lost 4 bases; unmatched junction nucleotides: 11. Germline lookup yields CDR1 MGHRA and CDR2 YSYEKL. There are 17 residues in the CDR3.

The CDR3 region has the DNA TGTGCCAGCAGTTTACTCGGGACGAGCTCTGGAAACACCATATATTTT. This encodes CASSLLGTSSGNTIYF. This chain links TRBV5-5 with TRBJ1-3, with TRBD1 as a possible D gene (5 bases). The V end lost 5 bases, the J end lost 0 bases, and 15 bases lay between the germline ends. The CDR3 consists of 16 residues. Germline V gene sequence: CDR1 SGHKS, CDR2 YYEKEE (reference sequence).

The chain carries TRBV2 and TRBJ2-3; D not certain. V was shortened by 1 base and J by 0 bases, with 8 bases between the two germline ends. The CDR3 length is 15 residues. CDR1 is SNHLY and CDR2 is FYNNEI in the germline V gene. CDR3 DNA: TGTGCCAGCAGTGAAGTCGGCGGAAGCACAGATACGCAGTATTTT. Translated, it gives CASSEVGGSTDTQYF.

The gene calls are TRBV11-3 and TRBJ2-3; D is tentatively TRBD1 or TRBD2 (5 bases each). This CDR3 spans 12 amino acids. With 1 base removed from V and 6 bases from J, the gap between germline ends came to 5 bases. Germline values: CDR1 SGHNT, CDR2 YENEEA. The CDR3 DNA reads TGTGCCAGCAGCTTAGGGGGGGATACGCAGTATTTT. The encoded protein is CASSLGGDTQYF.

The chain carries TRBV2 and TRBJ1-5; TRBD1 matches at 8 bases. The CDR3 has 15 amino acids. V dropped 7 bases and J dropped 0; count of bases not matched to a gene: 5. The germline V gene encodes CDR1 SNHLY and CDR2 FYNNEI. The CDR3 coding sequence is TGTGCCAGCAATGGACAGGGCCATAGCAATCAGCCCCAGCATTTT. It yields the protein CASNGQGHSNQPQHF.

The chain carries TRBV29-1 and TRBJ2-7; D unclear. The CDR3 is 11 amino acids. CDR1 SQVTM and CDR2 ANQGSEA come from the germline V gene. The germline V and J ends were trimmed by 4 bases and 5 bases, with 9 bases remaining between them. The CDR3 DNA reads TGCAGCGTTGTATCCAGCCACGAGCAGTACTTC. Its translation is CSVVSSHEQYF.

In its sample, this clone was seen once. Other DNA sequences in this sample translate to the same CDR3. The J gene is TRBJ2-7, the V gene TRBV6-5, with TRBD2 matching over 9 bases. Looked up from germline, CDR1 is MNHEY and CDR2 is SVGAGI. The CDR3 length is 14 residues. Trimming removed 3 bases from V and 1 base from J; junction bases left unmatched: 1. The CDR3 nucleotides read TGTGCCAGCAGTTATGCGGGAGGGTCCTACGAGCAGTACTTC. Its translation is CASSYAGGSYEQYF.

This chain connects TRBV28 to TRBJ2-3; D possibly corresponds to TRBD1 (5 bases). CDR1 is MDHEN and CDR2 is SYDVKM in the germline V gene. This CDR3 spans 17 amino acids. The V end lost 5 bases, the J end lost 2 bases, and 20 bases lay between the germline ends. The CDR3 bases are TGTGCCAGCAGTCCACCCCGGCTCGACAGTCCCACAGATACGCAGTATTTT. As protein: CASSPPRLDSPTDTQYF.

This sequence joins TRBV28 and TRBJ1-5; D perhaps matches TRBD1 (5 bases). The CDR3 sequence is 19 residues long. Germline V CDR1 and CDR2: MDHEN, SYDVKM. The V end was cut by 4 bases, the J end by 1 base, with 23 bases between. CDR3: CASSSYLSGVEGSNQPQHF. For the CDR3, the DNA is TGTGCCAGCAGTTCCTACCTTTCGGGGGTCGAGGGGAGCAATCAGCCCCAGCATTTT.

The chain carries TRBV5-5 and TRBJ2-7, with 11 nucleotides matching TRBD2. From germline, CDR1 is SGHKS and CDR2 YYEKEE (reference sequence). The V segment lost 6 bases and the J segment 2 bases; nucleotides outside the gene matches: 4. The CDR3 is made up of 14 amino acids. CDR3: CASNLAGGPYEQYF. The DNA of the CDR3 is TGTGCCAGCAACTTAGCGGGAGGGCCCTACGAGCAGTACTTC.